This T cell receptor (beta chain) was sequenced for a study of cytomegalovirus exposure and HLA in healthy donors. Study-wide findings and caveats: Reports credit the classifier with highly specific, highly sensitive diagnosis of cytomegalovirus status.

With regard to this clone: Antigen: not known.

This CDR3 is 13 amino acids long. The V end lost 5 bases, the J end lost 4 bases, and 9 bases lay between the germline ends. The germline gives CDR1 SEHNR, CDR2 FQNEAQ (reference sequence). The PCR contained 60 Vbeta and 13 Jbeta primers. In the authors' methods: An analysis performed later counted about 80 million unique TCR beta chains (approximately 12 million of them shared). TCRdb's copy holds only in-frame clones and misses some; the assay was immunoSEQ multiplex PCR. V, J and clone size were drawn from that table, and D and trimming were deduced from the DNA. The sample contains some 110,000 clones, approximately 80% of which appear only once.

The sequencing input was PBMCs. The chain combines TRBV7-9 with TRBJ2-1, with a possible D match to TRBD1 (5 bases). This TCR came from a male donor in good health and CMV-seronegative. The CDR3, as DNA: TGTGCCAGCAGCCCGACAGCTTACAATGAGCAGTTCTTC. It codes for CASSPTAYNEQFF.